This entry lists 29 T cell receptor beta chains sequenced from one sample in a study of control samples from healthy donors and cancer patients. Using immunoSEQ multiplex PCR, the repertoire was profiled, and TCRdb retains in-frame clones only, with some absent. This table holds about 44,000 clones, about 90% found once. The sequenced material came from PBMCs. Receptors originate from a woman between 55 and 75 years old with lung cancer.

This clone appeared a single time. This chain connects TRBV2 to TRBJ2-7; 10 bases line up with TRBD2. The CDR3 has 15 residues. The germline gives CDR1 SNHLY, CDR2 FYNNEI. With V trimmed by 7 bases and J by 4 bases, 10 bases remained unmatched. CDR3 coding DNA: TGTGCCAGCAAGAGAGCGGGAGGGCCCCCTTACGAGCAGTACTTC. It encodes CASKRAGGPPYEQYF.

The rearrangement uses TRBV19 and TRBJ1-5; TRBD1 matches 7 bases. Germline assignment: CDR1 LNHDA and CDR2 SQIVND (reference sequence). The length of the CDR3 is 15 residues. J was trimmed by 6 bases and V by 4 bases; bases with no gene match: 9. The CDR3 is CASSTHRGGGQPQHF. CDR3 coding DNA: TGTGCCAGTAGTACACACAGGGGAGGCGGTCAGCCCCAGCATTTT.

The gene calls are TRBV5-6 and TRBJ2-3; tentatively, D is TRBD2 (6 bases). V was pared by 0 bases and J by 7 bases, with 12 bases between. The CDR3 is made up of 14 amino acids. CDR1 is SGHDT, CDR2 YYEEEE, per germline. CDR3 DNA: TGTGCCAGCAGCTTGGCGGCGGCGGGGAATACGCAGTATTTT. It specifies CASSLAAAGNTQYF.

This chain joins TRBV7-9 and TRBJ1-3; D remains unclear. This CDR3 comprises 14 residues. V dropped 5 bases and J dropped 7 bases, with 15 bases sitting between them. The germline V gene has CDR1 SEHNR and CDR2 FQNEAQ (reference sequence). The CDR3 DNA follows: TGTGCCAGCAGCCCAAGCAACGAAGTCAACACCATATATTTT. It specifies CASSPSNEVNTIYF.

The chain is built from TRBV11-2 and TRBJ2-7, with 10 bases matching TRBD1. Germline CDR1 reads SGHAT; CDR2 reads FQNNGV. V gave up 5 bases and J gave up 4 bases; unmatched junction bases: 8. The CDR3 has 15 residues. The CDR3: CASSHLGDRGYEQYF. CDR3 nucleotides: TGTGCCAGCAGCCATTTGGGGGACAGGGGATACGAGCAGTACTTC.

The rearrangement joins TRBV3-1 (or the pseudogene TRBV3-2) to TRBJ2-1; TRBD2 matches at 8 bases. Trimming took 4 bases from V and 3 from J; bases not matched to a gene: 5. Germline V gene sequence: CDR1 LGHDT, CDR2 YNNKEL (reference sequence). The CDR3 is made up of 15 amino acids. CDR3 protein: CASSLTSGYYNEQFF. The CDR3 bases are TGTGCCAGCAGCCTCACTAGCGGATACTACAATGAGCAGTTCTTC.

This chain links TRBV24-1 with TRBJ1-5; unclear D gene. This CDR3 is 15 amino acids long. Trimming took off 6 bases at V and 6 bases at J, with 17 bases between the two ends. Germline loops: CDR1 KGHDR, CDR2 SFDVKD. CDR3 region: CATSFFVRGVQPQHF. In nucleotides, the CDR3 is TGTGCCACCAGTTTTTTCGTCCGTGGGGTTCAGCCCCAGCATTTT.

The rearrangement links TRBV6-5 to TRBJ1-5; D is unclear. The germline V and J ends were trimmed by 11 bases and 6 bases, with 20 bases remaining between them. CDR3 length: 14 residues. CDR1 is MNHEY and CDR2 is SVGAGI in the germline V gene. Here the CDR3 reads CAASPLEDGQPQHF. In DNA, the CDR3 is TGTGCCGCTTCACCTCTCGAGGACGGTCAGCCCCAGCATTTT.

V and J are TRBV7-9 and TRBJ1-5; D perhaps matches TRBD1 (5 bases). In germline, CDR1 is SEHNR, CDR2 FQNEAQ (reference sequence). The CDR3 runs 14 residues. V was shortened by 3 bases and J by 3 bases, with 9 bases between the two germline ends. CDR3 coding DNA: TGTGCCAGCAGCTTGGGGGACTTCAATCAGCCCCAGCATTTT. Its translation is CASSLGDFNQPQHF.

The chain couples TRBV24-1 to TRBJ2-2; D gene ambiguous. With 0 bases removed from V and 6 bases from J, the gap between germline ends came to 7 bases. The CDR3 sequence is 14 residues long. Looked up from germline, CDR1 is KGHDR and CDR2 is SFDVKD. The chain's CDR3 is CATSDLQLPGELFF. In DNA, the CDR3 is TGTGCCACCAGTGATTTGCAACTTCCCGGGGAGCTGTTTTTT.

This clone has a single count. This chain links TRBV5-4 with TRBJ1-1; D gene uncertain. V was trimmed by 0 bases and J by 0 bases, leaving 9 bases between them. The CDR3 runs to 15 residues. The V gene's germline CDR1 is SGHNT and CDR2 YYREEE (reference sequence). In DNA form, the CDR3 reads TGTGCCAGCAGCTTGGAGAGGAAATTGAACACTGAAGCTTTCTTT. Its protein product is CASSLERKLNTEAFF.

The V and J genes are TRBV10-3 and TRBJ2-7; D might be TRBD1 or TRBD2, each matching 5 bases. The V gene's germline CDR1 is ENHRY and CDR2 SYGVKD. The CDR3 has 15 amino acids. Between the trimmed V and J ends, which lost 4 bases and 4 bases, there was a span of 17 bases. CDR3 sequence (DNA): TGTGCCATCAGTGTTTACGGGGCTGGAACGTACGAGCAGTACTTC. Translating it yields CAISVYGAGTYEQYF.

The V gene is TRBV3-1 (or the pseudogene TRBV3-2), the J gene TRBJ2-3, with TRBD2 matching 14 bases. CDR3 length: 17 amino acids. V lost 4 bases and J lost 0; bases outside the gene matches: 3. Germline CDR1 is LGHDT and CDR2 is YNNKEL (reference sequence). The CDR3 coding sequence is TGTGCCAGCAGCCCTTGGACTAGCGGGGGGAGCACAGATACGCAGTATTTT. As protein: CASSPWTSGGSTDTQYF.

CDR3 region: CASQGTAGAYEQYF. The CDR3 coding sequence is TGTGCCAGCCAGGGAACAGCGGGAGCCTACGAGCAGTACTTC. The genes are TRBV28 and TRBJ2-7; 8 nucleotides align to TRBD2. CDR3 length: 14 amino acids. Germline V gene lookup returns CDR1 MDHEN and CDR2 SYDVKM. V lost 8 bases, J lost 2 bases, and 8 bases stayed unmatched.

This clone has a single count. This chain's CDR3 is CATSDPGLAGDNEQFF. As DNA, the CDR3 is TGTGCCACCAGTGATCCGGGACTAGCGGGAGATAATGAGCAGTTCTTC. The chain couples TRBV24-1 to TRBJ2-1, with 14 nucleotides matching TRBD2. Germline V gene lookup returns CDR1 KGHDR and CDR2 SFDVKD. The CDR3 covers 16 residues. V shed 3 bases, J shed 7 bases, and the junction held 4 bases outside the gene matches.

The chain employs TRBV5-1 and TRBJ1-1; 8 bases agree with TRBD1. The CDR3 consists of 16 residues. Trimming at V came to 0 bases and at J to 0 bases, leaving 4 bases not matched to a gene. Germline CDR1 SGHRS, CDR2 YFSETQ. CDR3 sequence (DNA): TGCGCCAGCAGCTTGGAGGGGACAGGACTGAACACTGAAGCTTTCTTT. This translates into CASSLEGTGLNTEAFF. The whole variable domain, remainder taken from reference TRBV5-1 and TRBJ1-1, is KAGVTQTPRYLIKTRGQQVTLSCSPISGHRSVSWYQQTPGQGLQFLFEYFSETQRNKGNFPGRFSGRQFSNSRSEMNVSTLELGDSALYLCASSLEGTGLNTEAFFGQGTRLTVV.

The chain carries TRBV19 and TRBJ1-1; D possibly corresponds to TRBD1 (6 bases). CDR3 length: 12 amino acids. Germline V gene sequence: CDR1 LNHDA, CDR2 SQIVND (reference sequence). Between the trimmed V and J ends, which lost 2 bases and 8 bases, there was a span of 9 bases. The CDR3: CASSITGTEAFF. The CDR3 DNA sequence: TGTGCCAGTAGTATAACGGGGACAGAAGCTTTCTTT.

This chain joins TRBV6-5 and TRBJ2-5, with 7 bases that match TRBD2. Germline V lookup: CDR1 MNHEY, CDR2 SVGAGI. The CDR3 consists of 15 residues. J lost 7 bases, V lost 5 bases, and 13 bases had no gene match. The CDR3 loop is CASSPRDYLQWTQYF. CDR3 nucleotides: TGTGCCAGCAGTCCCCGGGACTACCTTCAATGGACCCAGTACTTC.

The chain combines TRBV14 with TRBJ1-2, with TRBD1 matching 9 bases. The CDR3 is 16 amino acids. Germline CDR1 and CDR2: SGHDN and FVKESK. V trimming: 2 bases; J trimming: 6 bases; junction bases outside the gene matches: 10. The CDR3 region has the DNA TGTGCCAGCAGCCAAACGGGACAGGGTTGGATCGATGGCTACACCTTC. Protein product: CASSQTGQGWIDGYTF.

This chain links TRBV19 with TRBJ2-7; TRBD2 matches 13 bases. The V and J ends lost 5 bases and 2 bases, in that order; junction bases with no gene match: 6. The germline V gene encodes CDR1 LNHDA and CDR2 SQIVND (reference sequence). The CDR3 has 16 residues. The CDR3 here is CASSAGTSGKTYEQYF. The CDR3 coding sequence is TGTGCCAGTAGTGCGGGGACTAGCGGGAAAACCTACGAGCAGTACTTC.

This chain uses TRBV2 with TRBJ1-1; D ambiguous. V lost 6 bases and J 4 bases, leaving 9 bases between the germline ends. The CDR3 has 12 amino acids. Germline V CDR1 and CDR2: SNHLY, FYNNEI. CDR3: CASSHYRTEAFF. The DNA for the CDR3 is TGTGCCAGCAGCCATTACCGCACTGAAGCTTTCTTT.

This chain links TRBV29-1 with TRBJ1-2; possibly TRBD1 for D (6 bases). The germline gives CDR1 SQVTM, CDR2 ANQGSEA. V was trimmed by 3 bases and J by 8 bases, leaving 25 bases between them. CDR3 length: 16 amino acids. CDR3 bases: TGCAGCGTTGATCTGGGTTTGGGGGCCAAACATCACGGCTACACCTTC. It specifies CSVDLGLGAKHHGYTF.

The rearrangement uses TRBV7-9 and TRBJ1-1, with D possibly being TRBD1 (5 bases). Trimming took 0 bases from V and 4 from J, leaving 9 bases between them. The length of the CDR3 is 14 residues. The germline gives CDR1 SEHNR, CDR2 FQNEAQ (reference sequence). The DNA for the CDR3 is TGTGCCAGCAGCTTAGCAGGGGAGACCACTGAAGCTTTCTTT. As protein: CASSLAGETTEAFF. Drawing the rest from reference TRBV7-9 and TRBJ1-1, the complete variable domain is DTGVSQNPRHKITKRGQNVTFRCDPISEHNRLYWYRQTLGQGPEFLTYFQNEAQLEKSRLLSDRFSAERPKGSFSTLEIQRTEQGDSAMYLCASSLAGETTEAFFGQGTRLTVV.

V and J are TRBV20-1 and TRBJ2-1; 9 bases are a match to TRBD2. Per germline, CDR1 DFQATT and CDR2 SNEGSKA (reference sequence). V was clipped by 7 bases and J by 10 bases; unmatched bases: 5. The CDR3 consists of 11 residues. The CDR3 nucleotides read TGCAGTGTCGGCGGGAGGGCCGAGCAGTTCTTC. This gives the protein CSVGGRAEQFF.

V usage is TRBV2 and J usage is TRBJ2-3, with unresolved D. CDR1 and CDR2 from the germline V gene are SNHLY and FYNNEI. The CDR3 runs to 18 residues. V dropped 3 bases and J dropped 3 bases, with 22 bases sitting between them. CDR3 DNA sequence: TGTGCCAGCAGTGAGGATAACAAATACTATAGTAGTACAGATACGCAGTATTTT. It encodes CASSEDNKYYSSTDTQYF.

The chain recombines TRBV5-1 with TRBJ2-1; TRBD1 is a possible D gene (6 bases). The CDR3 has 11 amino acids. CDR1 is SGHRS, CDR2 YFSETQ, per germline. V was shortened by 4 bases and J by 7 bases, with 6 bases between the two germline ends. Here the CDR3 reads CASSQGNEQFF. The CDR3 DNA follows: TGCGCCAGCAGCCAGGGGAATGAGCAGTTCTTC.

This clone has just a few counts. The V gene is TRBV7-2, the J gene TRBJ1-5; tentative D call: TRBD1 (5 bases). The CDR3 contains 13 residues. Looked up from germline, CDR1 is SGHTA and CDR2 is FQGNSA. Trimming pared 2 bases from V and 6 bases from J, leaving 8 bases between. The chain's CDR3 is CASSLYRSQPQHF. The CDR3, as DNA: TGTGCCAGCAGCTTATACAGGAGTCAGCCCCAGCATTTT.

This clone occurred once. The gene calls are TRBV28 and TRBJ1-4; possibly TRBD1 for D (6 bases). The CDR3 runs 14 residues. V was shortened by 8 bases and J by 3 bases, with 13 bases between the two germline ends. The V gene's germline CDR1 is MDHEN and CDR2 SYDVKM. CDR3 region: CASFDRRSNEKLFF. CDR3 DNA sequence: TGTGCCAGCTTCGACAGGCGCTCTAATGAAAAACTGTTTTTT.

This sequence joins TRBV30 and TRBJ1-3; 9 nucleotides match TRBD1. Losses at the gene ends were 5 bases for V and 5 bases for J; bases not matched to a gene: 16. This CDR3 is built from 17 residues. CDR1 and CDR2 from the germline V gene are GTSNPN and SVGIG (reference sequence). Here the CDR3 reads CAWEDFLGTGKRNTIYF. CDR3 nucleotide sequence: TGTGCCTGGGAGGATTTTTTAGGGACAGGGAAAAGAAACACCATATATTTT.